This T cell receptor (beta chain) was identified during a study of blood T cell repertoires in COVID-19. The overall study: Some COVID-19 samples were acute and others convalescent; all came from the United States, Italy and Spain. T cells, B-cell-depleted T cells, or PBMCs supplied cDNA or gDNA.

In the original workflow: Quantification of nucleated cells was approximated via reference gene primer amplification. The protocol was immunoSEQ multiplex PCR, while the TCRdb copy is restricted to in-frame clones and leaves out a portion. The DNA gave D and trimming, while V, J and clone size come from that table. Of 200,000 to 300,000 clones listed, about 91% are singletons. Recruitment covered 25 or so US areas and drew participants whose ages spanned 18 to 89 years. CDR1 is SGHTA and CDR2 is FQGNSA in the germline V gene. This CDR3 has 16 residues. The ends were cut back, 5 bases at V and 3 bases at J, with 17 bases in the middle.

This rearrangement joins TRBV7-2 to TRBJ1-5, with D tentatively TRBD1 (6 bases). Sequencing was carried out using PBMCs or T cells enriched from blood (not recorded which). The source of this sequence is a woman aged 40-49 years with acute COVID-19. CDR3 sequence: CASSPFAPGANQPQHF. The CDR3 nucleotides are TGTGCCAGCAGCCCATTCGCCCCAGGGGCCAATCAGCCCCAGCATTTT.